These 23 T cell receptor beta chains were all obtained from the same sample, sequenced in a study of CXCR3-negative and CXCR3-positive naive CD8 T cells. UMI-labeled 5' RACE TRB cDNA libraries were prepared from the cells. TCRdb derives one entry per CDR3 protein from the 5' RACE reads, leaving out DNA. This sample's clone table lists under 30,000 distinct CDR3 sequences. Specimen: memory CD8+ T cells from blood. The origin of the receptors is a human donor in good health. Some clones in this sample may be carry-over from other donors' samples.

This clonotype is identified as medium-sized from frequency. The J gene is TRBJ2-1, the V gene TRBV12-3 or TRBV12-4; the D call from TCRdb, TRBD1, cannot be confirmed without DNA. The CDR3 covers 18 residues. The CDR3 region is CASSPWTGKTSSYNEQFF.

The genes are TRBV28 and TRBJ2-7; TCRdb reports TRBD1, a call that lacks DNA to check it against. CDR1 and CDR2 from the germline V gene are MDHEN and SYDVKM. The CDR3 covers 13 residues. CDR3 in amino acids: CASSKGDPYEQYF.

V and J are TRBV5-1 and TRBJ2-1; the D call of TRBD1 rests on TCRdb alone, since no DNA is present to check it. CDR3 length: 14 residues. CDR1 is SGHRS, CDR2 YFSETQ, per germline. CDR3: CASSLDGGYNEQFF.

The chain carries TRBV7-2 and TRBJ2-3; TCRdb's D call, TRBD2, is unchecked because there is no DNA. The length of the CDR3 is 19 residues. Germline values: CDR1 SGHTA, CDR2 FQGNSA. The CDR3 loop is CASSLASREGLLSSDTQYF.

The chain carries TRBV27 and TRBJ2-7; absent DNA, TCRdb's TRBD1 call cannot be checked. Germline assignment: CDR1 MNHEY and CDR2 SMNVEV (reference sequence). The CDR3 contains 14 residues. CDR3 sequence reads: CASSFGGGIQPQYF.

The chain recombines TRBV7-3 with TRBJ2-3; TCRdb indicates TRBD2, and absent DNA this call remains unverified. Germline CDR1 SGHTA, CDR2 FQGTGA. The CDR3 runs 13 residues. The CDR3: CASSVTSSDTQYF.

This chain joins TRBV20-1 and TRBJ2-7. In germline, CDR1 is DFQATT, CDR2 SNEGSKA (reference sequence). The CDR3 spans 16 residues. CDR3 loop: CSASGNAIGSIYEQYF.

The V call is TRBV12-3 or TRBV12-4, the J call TRBJ2-7; TCRdb names TRBD2, which stays unverified in the absence of DNA. CDR3 length: 14 residues. CDR3 region: CASSRSGGLDEQYF.

This rearrangement joins TRBV27 to TRBJ1-3. Germline V gives CDR1 MNHEY, CDR2 SMNVEV (reference sequence). CDR3 length equals 13 residues. The CDR3: CASSWQAGNTIYF.

The rearrangement links TRBV4-1 to TRBJ2-5; with no DNA, the TCRdb D assignment of TRBD1 cannot be verified. Per germline, CDR1 MGHRA and CDR2 YSYEKL. CDR3 length equals 15 residues. This CDR3 is CASSQAGTQRETQYF.

V is TRBV29-1 and J is TRBJ2-1. Germline CDR1 and CDR2: SQVTM and ANQGSEA. The CDR3 length is 12 residues. The CDR3 protein is CSGYGSADEQFF.

The rearrangement uses TRBV6-2 or TRBV6-3 and TRBJ2-7; TCRdb's assignment of TRBD1 cannot be checked, as there is no DNA. The CDR3 is made up of 14 amino acids. Germline V gene sequence: CDR1 MNHEY, CDR2 SVGEGT. The CDR3 reads CASSSAFDSYEQYF.

The V call is TRBV7-2, the J call TRBJ2-1; the D call from TCRdb, TRBD1, cannot be confirmed without DNA. Germline CDR1 SGHTA, CDR2 FQGNSA. The CDR3 consists of 15 residues. The CDR3 sequence is CASSLLTGGPNEQFF. The full variable domain, completed using reference TRBV7-2 and TRBJ2-1, is GAGVSQSPSNKVTEKGKDVELRCDPISGHTALYWYRQSLGQGLEFLIYFQGNSAPDKSGLPSDRFSAERTGGSVSTLTIQRTQQEDSAVYLCASSLLTGGPNEQFFGPGTRLTVL.

The chain recombines TRBV11-3 with TRBJ2-7; there is no DNA to check the TCRdb D call of TRBD1. Germline V lookup: CDR1 SGHNT, CDR2 YENEEA. The CDR3 has 13 residues. The CDR3 sequence: CASSLRTAYEQYF.

This chain uses TRBV18 with TRBJ1-2. This CDR3 has 12 residues. Looked up from germline, CDR1 is KGHSH and CDR2 is LQKENI. CDR3 in amino acids: CASSPTAAGYTF.

By frequency, this clonotype registers medium-sized. The chain combines TRBV10-3 with TRBJ2-7. CDR3 size: 16 residues. Germline V gene data show CDR1 as ENHRY and CDR2 as SYGVKD. The CDR3 loop reads CAISVQGRASSYEQYF.

The J gene is TRBJ2-7, the V gene TRBV10-1; the D gene TCRdb calls, TRBD1, cannot be checked with no DNA. This CDR3 has 13 residues. Looked up from germline, CDR1 is WNHNN and CDR2 is SYGVQD (reference sequence). CDR3: CASSERGANEQYF.

The V call is TRBV5-6, the J call TRBJ2-1; TCRdb indicates TRBD2, and absent DNA this call remains unverified. Germline V CDR1 and CDR2: SGHDT, YYEEEE. The CDR3 is 15 residues long. The CDR3 reads CASSLAPAGWNEQFF.

The chain employs TRBV28 and TRBJ2-4; absent DNA, TCRdb's TRBD1 call cannot be checked. CDR1 and CDR2 from the germline V gene are MDHEN and SYDVKM. The CDR3 consists of 18 residues. CDR3 amino acids: CASSFPPVGGISKNIQYF.

This chain joins TRBV4-3 and TRBJ1-5. Per germline, CDR1 LGHNA and CDR2 YSLEER. The CDR3 loop spans 14 amino acids. The CDR3 sequence: CASSLERARQPQHF.

The chain combines TRBV6-2 or TRBV6-3 with TRBJ1-2; the D call from TCRdb, TRBD1, cannot be confirmed without DNA. Germline CDR1 reads MNHEY; CDR2 reads SVGEGT. CDR3 length equals 16 residues. The CDR3 spells CASSHPPDRVGYGYTF.

The chain carries TRBV29-1 and TRBJ2-3; TCRdb outputs TRBD1, but without DNA this stays unchecked. The germline V gene has CDR1 SQVTM and CDR2 ANQGSEA. The CDR3 spans 17 residues. The CDR3: CSVGRITGTDLTDTQYF.

This clonotype is labeled medium-sized (0.01 to 0.1%) based on frequency. The chain combines TRBV7-2 with TRBJ2-7. The V gene's germline CDR1 is SGHTA and CDR2 FQGNSA. The CDR3 loop spans 11 amino acids. CDR3 residues: CASSVGWEQYF. The complete variable domain, with remaining parts taken from reference TRBV7-2 and TRBJ2-7, reads GAGVSQSPSNKVTEKGKDVELRCDPISGHTALYWYRQSLGQGLEFLIYFQGNSAPDKSGLPSDRFSAERTGGSVSTLTIQRTQQEDSAVYLCASSVGWEQYFGPGTRLTVT.